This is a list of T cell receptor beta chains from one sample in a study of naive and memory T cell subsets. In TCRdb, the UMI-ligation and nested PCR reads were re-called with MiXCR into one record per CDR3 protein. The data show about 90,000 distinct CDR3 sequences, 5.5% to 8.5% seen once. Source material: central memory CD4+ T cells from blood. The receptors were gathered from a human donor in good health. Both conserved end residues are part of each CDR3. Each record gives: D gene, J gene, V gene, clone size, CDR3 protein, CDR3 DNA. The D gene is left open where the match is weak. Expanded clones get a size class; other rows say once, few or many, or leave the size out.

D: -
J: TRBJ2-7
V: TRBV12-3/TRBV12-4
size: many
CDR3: CASRRATGYAYEQYF
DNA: TGTGCCAGCAGGAGGGCGACAGGTTACGCCTACGAGCAGTACTTC

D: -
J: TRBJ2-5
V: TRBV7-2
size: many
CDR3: CASSPVGGIEETQYF
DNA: TGTGCCAGCAGCCCCGTAGGCGGGATAGAAGAGACCCAGTACTTC

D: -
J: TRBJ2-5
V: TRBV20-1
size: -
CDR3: CSAIPGTSGETQYF
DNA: TGCAGTGCTATACCGGGGACATCGGGAGAGACCCAGTACTTC

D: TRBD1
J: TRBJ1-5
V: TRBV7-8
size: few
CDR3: CASSPDRGINQPQHF
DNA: TGTGCCAGCAGCCCAGACAGGGGGATAAATCAGCCCCAGCATTTT

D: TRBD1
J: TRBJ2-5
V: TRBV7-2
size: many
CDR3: CASGPDRGSGETQYF
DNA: TGTGCCAGCGGGCCCGACAGGGGCTCGGGGGAGACCCAGTACTTC

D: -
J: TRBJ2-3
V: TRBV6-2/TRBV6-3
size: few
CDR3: CASSYSVGGKVRTQYF
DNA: TGTGCCAGCAGTTACTCAGTTGGCGGGAAAGTGAGGACGCAGTATTTT

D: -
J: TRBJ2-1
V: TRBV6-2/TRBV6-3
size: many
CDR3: CASSSGDNEQFF
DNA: TGTGCCAGCAGTTCCGGGGACAATGAGCAGTTCTTC

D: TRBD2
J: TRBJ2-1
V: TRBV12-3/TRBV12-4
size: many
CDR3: CASSRSGGKYNEQFF
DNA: TGTGCCAGCAGTCGTAGCGGGGGTAAATACAATGAGCAGTTCTTC

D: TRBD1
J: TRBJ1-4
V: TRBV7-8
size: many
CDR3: CASRKQGRDNEKLFF
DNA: TGTGCCAGCCGAAAACAGGGGCGAGATAATGAAAAACTGTTTTTT

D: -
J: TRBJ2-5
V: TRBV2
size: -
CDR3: CASSAGLGETQYF
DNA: TGTGCCAGCAGTGCAGGGTTGGGCGAGACCCAGTACTTC

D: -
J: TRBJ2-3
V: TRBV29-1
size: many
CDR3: CSVGRQATSTDTQYF
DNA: TGCAGCGTTGGGCGACAGGCTACTAGCACAGATACGCAGTATTTT

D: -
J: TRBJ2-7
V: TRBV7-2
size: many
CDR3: CASSLGGGAGSSYEQYF
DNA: TGTGCCAGCAGCTTAGGGGGTGGGGCAGGAAGCTCCTACGAGCAGTACTTC

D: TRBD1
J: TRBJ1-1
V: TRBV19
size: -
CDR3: CASSIEGTGRGPEAFF
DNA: TGTGCCAGTAGTATAGAAGGGACAGGGCGAGGGCCTGAAGCTTTCTTT

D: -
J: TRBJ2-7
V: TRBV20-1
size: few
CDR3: CSASFPGPSSYEQYF
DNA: TGCAGTGCTAGCTTCCCCGGACCGAGCTCCTACGAGCAGTACTTC

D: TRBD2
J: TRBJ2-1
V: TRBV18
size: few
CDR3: CASSPPGLAGANNEQFF
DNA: TGTGCCAGCTCACCACCGGGACTAGCGGGAGCGAACAATGAGCAGTTCTTC

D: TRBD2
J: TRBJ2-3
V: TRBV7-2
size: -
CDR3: CASSSGLVVDTQYF
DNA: TGTGCCAGCAGCTCGGGACTAGTGGTAGATACGCAGTATTTT

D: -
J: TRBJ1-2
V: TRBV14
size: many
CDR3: CASSPVGQINYGYTF
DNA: TGTGCCAGCAGCCCCGTGGGACAAATTAACTATGGCTACACCTTC

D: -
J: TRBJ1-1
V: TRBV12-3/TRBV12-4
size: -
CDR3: CASERIGNTEAFF
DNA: TGTGCCAGCGAAAGAATTGGGAACACTGAAGCTTTCTTT

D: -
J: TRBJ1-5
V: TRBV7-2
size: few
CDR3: CASSLVRGNQPQHF
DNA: TGTGCCAGCAGCTTAGTTAGGGGGAATCAGCCCCAGCATTTT

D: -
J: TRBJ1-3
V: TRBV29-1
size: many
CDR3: CSGTGAGNTIYF
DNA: TGCAGCGGTACGGGGGCTGGAAACACCATATATTTT

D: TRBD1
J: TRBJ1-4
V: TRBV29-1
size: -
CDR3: CSARGQGNEKLFF
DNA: TGCAGCGCGAGGGGACAGGGAAATGAAAAACTGTTTTTT

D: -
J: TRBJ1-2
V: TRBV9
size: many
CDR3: CASSVGQRAFYGYTF
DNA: TGTGCCAGCAGCGTAGGTCAGAGGGCCTTCTATGGCTACACCTTC

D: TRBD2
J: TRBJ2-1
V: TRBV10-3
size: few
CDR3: CAISGFGRGPENEQFF
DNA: TGTGCCATCAGTGGTTTCGGGAGGGGACCCGAAAATGAGCAGTTCTTC

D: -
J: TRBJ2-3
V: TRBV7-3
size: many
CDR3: CASSPDSLGGTQYF
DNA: TGTGCCAGCAGCCCCGATTCCCTAGGGGGGACGCAGTATTTT